These 19 T cell receptor beta chains originate from one sample sequenced in a study of T cells after yellow fever vaccination. TCRdb re-called the 5' RACE reads through MiXCR, storing one row per CDR3 protein. The sample carries a few hundred thousand distinct CDR3 sequences, under 5% recorded once. Sequences were derived from PBMCs, sampled 5 days after the yellow fever booster vaccination. The receptors were sampled from a man younger than 35 who received the YFV17D yellow fever vaccine.

This clonotype was seen a handful of times. The V and J genes are TRBV20-1 and TRBJ1-3, with 8 bases aligning to TRBD1. The germline CDR1 and CDR2 sequences are DFQATT and SNEGSKA (reference sequence). The CDR3 length is 16 residues. The V gene end was trimmed by 5 bases and the J gene end by 0 bases; junction bases not matched to a gene: 9. CDR3 amino acids: CSAGRTGRLSGNTIYF. In DNA, the CDR3 is TGCAGTGCTGGGAGGACAGGGCGCCTCTCTGGAAACACCATATATTTT.

This clonotype was recorded many times. The rearrangement uses TRBV20-1 and TRBJ2-7; D is unresolved. CDR3 size: 14 residues. Germline CDR1 and CDR2: DFQATT and SNEGSKA (reference sequence). V was pared by 5 bases and J by 1 base, with 15 bases between. As DNA, the CDR3 is TGCAGTGCTCCCACCTGGGAAATTTCCTACGAGCAGTACTTC. It yields the protein CSAPTWEISYEQYF.

Ten or more counts support this clonotype. J is TRBJ2-1 and V is TRBV10-2; D not certain. Trimming removed 2 bases at V and 4 bases at J, with 6 bases between. The CDR3 sequence is 13 residues long. Germline lookup yields CDR1 WSHSY and CDR2 SAAADI. As DNA, the CDR3 is TGCGCCAGCAGTGAGGGTCAGTACAATGAGCAGTTCTTC. Its protein is CASSEGQYNEQFF.

This clonotype was seen many times. The chain carries TRBV7-8 and TRBJ2-5; a weak D match, TRBD2 (6 bases). Looked up from germline, CDR1 is SGHVS and CDR2 is FQNEAQ. This CDR3 has 14 residues. Trimming left V 1 base short and J 5 bases short, with 11 bases between. In DNA form, the CDR3 reads TGTGCCAGCAGCTTAGTAGGAGGGGATGAGACCCAGTACTTC. This gives the protein CASSLVGGDETQYF.

There are a few counts of this clonotype. This chain joins TRBV6-5 and TRBJ1-2; D might be TRBD1 (5 bases). This CDR3 has 15 residues. Between the trimmed V and J ends, which lost 5 bases and 8 bases, there was a span of 21 bases. CDR1 is MNHEY, CDR2 SVGAGI, per germline. The CDR3 region is CASSDSILSNWGYTF. The CDR3 bases are TGTGCCAGCAGTGACAGTATCCTATCTAACTGGGGCTACACCTTC.

In this sample, this clonotype turned up a few times. The V gene is TRBV5-1, the J gene TRBJ2-1, with 9 bases that match TRBD2. The CDR3 has 15 amino acids. Trimming removed 0 bases from V and 3 bases from J; junction bases left unmatched: 1. Germline V CDR1 and CDR2: SGHRS, YFSETQ. The CDR3 DNA reads TGCGCCAGCAGCTTGGCTAGCGGGATCTACAATGAGCAGTTCTTC. It specifies CASSLASGIYNEQFF.

The rearrangement links TRBV3-1 to TRBJ1-6; D unresolved. V lost 2 bases and J 6 bases, leaving 5 bases between the germline ends. The CDR3 is 13 residues long. Germline values: CDR1 LGHDT, CDR2 YNNKEL (reference sequence). CDR3 sequence reads: CASSQSGNSPLHF. The CDR3 DNA sequence: TGTGCCAGCAGCCAATCTGGTAATTCACCCCTCCACTTT.

The chain combines TRBV6-2 or TRBV6-3 with TRBJ2-4; either TRBD1 or TRBD2 may fit D (5 bases each). Trimming pared 6 bases from V and 0 bases from J, leaving 15 bases between. This CDR3 has 16 amino acids. Germline V gene lookup returns CDR1 MNHEY and CDR2 SVGEGT. CDR3 bases: TGTGCCAGCAGCCTAGTCGGGGCACTAGCCAAAAACATTCAGTACTTC. Its protein is CASSLVGALAKNIQYF.

This clonotype occurred a few times. The V call is TRBV5-1, the J call TRBJ2-5; D is unclear. The V end was cut by 0 bases, the J end by 5 bases, with 17 bases between. Germline values: CDR1 SGHRS, CDR2 YFSETQ. The CDR3 runs 16 residues. DNA of the CDR3: TGCGCCAGCAGCTTGGTTAGGTTAGGCACGTGGGAGACCCAGTACTTC. It yields the protein CASSLVRLGTWETQYF.

This clonotype was detected ten times or more. The chain carries TRBV27 and TRBJ2-7; 9 nucleotides match TRBD2. J lost 3 bases, V lost 5 bases, and 11 bases had no gene match. The V gene's germline CDR1 is MNHEY and CDR2 SMNVEV (reference sequence). This CDR3 is 16 amino acids long. The CDR3 coding sequence is TGTGCCAGCAGTCGCGGGGGGGGGCGTACCGGCTACGAGCAGTACTTC. As protein: CASSRGGGRTGYEQYF.

This clonotype was found many times. V and J are TRBV5-6 and TRBJ2-1; D is perhaps TRBD1 (6 bases). Germline lookup yields CDR1 SGHDT and CDR2 YYEEEE. This CDR3 has 14 amino acids. V was trimmed by 0 bases and J by 3 bases, leaving 7 bases between them. CDR3 sequence (DNA): TGTGCCAGCAGCTTGGTACAGGGCTACAATGAGCAGTTCTTC. Protein: CASSLVQGYNEQFF.

There are many counts of this clonotype. V usage is TRBV6-6 and J usage is TRBJ2-7; unclear D gene. Looked up from germline, CDR1 is MNHNY and CDR2 is SVGAGI (reference sequence). The CDR3 is 13 residues long. The V gene lost 6 bases and the J gene lost 2 bases, with 11 bases spanning the gap. The CDR3 nucleotides are TGTGCCAGCAGAAACAGCGATACCTACGAGCAGTACGTC. It yields the protein CASRNSDTYEQYV.

This clonotype came up a few times. The rearrangement joins TRBV3-1 to TRBJ2-1; D not certain. The CDR3 spans 13 residues. Germline CDR1 reads LGHDT; CDR2 reads YNNKEL (reference sequence). V was pared by 3 bases and J by 7 bases, with 10 bases between. CDR3 region: CASSHLVANEQFF. The CDR3 nucleotides are TGTGCCAGCAGCCATCTTGTAGCTAATGAGCAGTTCTTC.

This clonotype has ten or more counts. This chain connects TRBV3-1 to TRBJ1-5; D may be TRBD1 (6 bases). Germline CDR1 and CDR2: LGHDT and YNNKEL (reference sequence). The CDR3 totals 15 residues. Trimming left V 0 bases short and J 4 bases short, with 10 bases between. The CDR3 nucleotides read TGTGCCAGCAGCCAAGAGCAGGGGCTGAATCAGCCCCAGCATTTT. Protein product: CASSQEQGLNQPQHF.

This clonotype has just a few counts. This sequence joins TRBV2 and TRBJ2-1, with TRBD1 matching over 8 bases. Per the germline V gene, CDR1 is SNHLY and CDR2 is FYNNEI. There are 19 residues in the CDR3. Trimming cost V 0 bases and J 7 bases; bases outside gene matches: 17. The CDR3 loop is CASSEAPFSGTGKVNEQFF. The CDR3 coding sequence is TGTGCCAGCAGTGAAGCGCCTTTTTCTGGGACAGGTAAAGTAAATGAGCAGTTCTTC.

This clonotype has at least ten counts. The V call is TRBV5-1, the J call TRBJ2-2; no reliable D call. Germline-derived CDR1 and CDR2 are SGHRS and YFSETQ. V was clipped by 2 bases and J by 5 bases, with 7 bases between them. The CDR3 has 13 residues. CDR3 sequence: CASSFSVTGELFF. CDR3 DNA sequence: TGCGCCAGCAGCTTTTCGGTTACCGGGGAGCTGTTTTTT.

A few counts support this clonotype. The J gene is TRBJ2-7, the V gene TRBV7-9; 8 nucleotides match TRBD2. With 5 bases clipped from V and 2 bases from J, the junction kept 11 bases outside the gene matches. Germline lookup yields CDR1 SEHNR and CDR2 FQNEAQ (reference sequence). The CDR3 extends over 16 amino acids. CDR3 sequence reads: CASSGGGAGAAYEQYF. CDR3 DNA: TGTGCCAGCAGCGGAGGGGGAGCGGGGGCGGCCTACGAGCAGTACTTC.

This clonotype occurred many times. This sequence joins TRBV7-2 and TRBJ2-3, with 8 bases that match TRBD2. The ends lost 1 base at V and 2 bases at J; junction bases unmatched: 8. CDR1 is SGHTA and CDR2 is FQGNSA in the germline V gene. The CDR3 runs 17 residues. The DNA for the CDR3 is TGTGCCAGCAGCTTAGGGACGGGGGGGCGTTTCACAGATACGCAGTATTTT. Its translation: CASSLGTGGRFTDTQYF.

This clonotype was observed many times. The chain joins TRBV6-5 to TRBJ2-7; TRBD2 agrees at 13 bases. CDR1 and CDR2 (germline): MNHEY, SVGAGI. This CDR3 is 15 amino acids long. V shed 2 bases and J 2 bases; nucleotides not matched to a gene: 0. CDR3 DNA: TGTGCCAGCAGTTACGGGACTAGCGGGACCTACGAGCAGTACTTC. Translation gives CASSYGTSGTYEQYF.